Below, one TCR beta chain is given with its context. This sample is part of a study of T cell changes during pregnancy in multiple sclerosis. The CDR3 sequence is 14 residues long. Germline CDR1 LNHDA, CDR2 SQIVND (reference sequence). The J segment lost 7 bases and the V segment lost 5 bases, leaving 9 bases of the junction unmatched. Here immunoSEQ multiplex PCR was the method, and the copy in TCRdb shows in-frame clones only, minus some. The table shows about 70,000 clones, with around 90% occurring only once. The chain uses TRBV19 and TRBJ1-1; 8 nucleotides agree with TRBD1. The receptor was isolated from a female donor with multiple sclerosis, enrolled in a pregnancy study. The sample consisted of CD4+ T cells from peripheral blood mononuclear cells, taken after pregnancy. As DNA, the CDR3 is TGTGCCAGTAGTTCGGACAGGGCCCCGGGTGAAGCTTTCTTT. It codes for CASSSDRAPGEAFF.